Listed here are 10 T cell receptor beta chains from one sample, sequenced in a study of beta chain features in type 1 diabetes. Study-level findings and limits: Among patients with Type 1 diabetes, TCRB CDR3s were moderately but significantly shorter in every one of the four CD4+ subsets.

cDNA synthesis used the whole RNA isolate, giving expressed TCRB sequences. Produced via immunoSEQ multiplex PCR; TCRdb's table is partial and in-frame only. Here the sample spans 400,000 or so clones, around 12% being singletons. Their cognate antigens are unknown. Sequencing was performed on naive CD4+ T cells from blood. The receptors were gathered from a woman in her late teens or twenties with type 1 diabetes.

CDR3 nucleotide sequence: TGTGCTAGTGGTCAGGGGAAGACGCAGTATTTT. Its translation: CASGQGKTQYF. This chain connects TRBV12-5 to TRBJ2-3; a weak D match, TRBD1 (6 bases). CDR3 size: 11 residues. Germline-derived CDR1 and CDR2 are LGHNT and FRNRAP. V lost 5 bases and J lost 9, with 9 bases in between.

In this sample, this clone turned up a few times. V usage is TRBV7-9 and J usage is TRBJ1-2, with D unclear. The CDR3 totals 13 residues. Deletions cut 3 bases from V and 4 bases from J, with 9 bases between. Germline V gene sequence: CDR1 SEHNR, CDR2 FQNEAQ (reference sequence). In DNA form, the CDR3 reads TGTGCCAGCAGCTTGGGGAGCGGCTATGGCTACACCTTC. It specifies CASSLGSGYGYTF.

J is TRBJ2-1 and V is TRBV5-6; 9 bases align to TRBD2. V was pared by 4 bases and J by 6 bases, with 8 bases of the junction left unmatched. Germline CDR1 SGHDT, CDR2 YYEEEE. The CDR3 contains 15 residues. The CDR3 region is CASSLLAGVGNEQFF. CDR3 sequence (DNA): TGTGCCAGCAGCCTCTTAGCGGGAGTGGGCAATGAGCAGTTCTTC.

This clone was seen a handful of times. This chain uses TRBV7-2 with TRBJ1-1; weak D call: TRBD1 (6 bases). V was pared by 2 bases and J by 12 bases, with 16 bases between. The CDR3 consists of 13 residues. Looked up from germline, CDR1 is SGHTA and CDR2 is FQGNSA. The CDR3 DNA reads TGTGCCAGCAGCTTAACCCCCAGGGGCTGGACTTTCTTT. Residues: CASSLTPRGWTFF.

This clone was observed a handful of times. The CDR3 DNA reads TGTGCCATCAGTGAGTCGGGAGGTTTTAATGAAAAACTGTTTTTT. Protein sequence: CAISESGGFNEKLFF. The chain has TRBV10-3 and TRBJ1-4; D call uncertain. V was pared by 0 bases and J by 4 bases, with 9 bases between. Germline CDR1 reads ENHRY; CDR2 reads SYGVKD. This CDR3 comprises 15 residues.

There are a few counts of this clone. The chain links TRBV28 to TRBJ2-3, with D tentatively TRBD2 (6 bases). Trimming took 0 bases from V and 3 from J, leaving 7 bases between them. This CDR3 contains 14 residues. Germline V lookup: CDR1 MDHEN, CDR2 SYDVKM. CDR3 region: CASSLWAGTDTQYF. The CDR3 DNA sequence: TGTGCCAGCAGTTTATGGGCGGGGACAGATACGCAGTATTTT.

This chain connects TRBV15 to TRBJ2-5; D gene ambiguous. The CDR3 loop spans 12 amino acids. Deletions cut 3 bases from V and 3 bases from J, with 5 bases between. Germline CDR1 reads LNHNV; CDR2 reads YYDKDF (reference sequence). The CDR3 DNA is TGTGCCACCAGCAGGGCCGAAGAGACCCAGTACTTC. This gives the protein CATSRAEETQYF.

CDR3 sequence reads: CASRAQGEGTYEQYF. The CDR3 nucleotides read TGTGCCAGCAGGGCTCAGGGGGAAGGGACCTACGAGCAGTACTTC. This chain joins TRBV6-6 and TRBJ2-7, with TRBD1 matching over 7 bases. The germline CDR1 and CDR2 sequences are MNHNY and SVGAGI (reference sequence). The CDR3 is 15 residues long. Trimming removed 6 bases from V and 2 bases from J; junction bases left unmatched: 10.

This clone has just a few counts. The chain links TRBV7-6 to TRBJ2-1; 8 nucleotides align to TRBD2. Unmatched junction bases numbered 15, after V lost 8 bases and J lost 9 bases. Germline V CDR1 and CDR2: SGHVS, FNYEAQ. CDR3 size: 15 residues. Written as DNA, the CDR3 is TGTGCCAGCGGATCCCGACCGGGGGGGGGCATTGAGCAGTTCTTC. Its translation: CASGSRPGGGIEQFF.

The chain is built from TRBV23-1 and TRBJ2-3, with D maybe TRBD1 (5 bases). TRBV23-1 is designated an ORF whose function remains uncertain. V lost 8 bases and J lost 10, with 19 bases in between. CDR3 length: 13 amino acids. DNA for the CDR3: TGCGCCAGCCGCCGGACAAAACGCCCGGCGCAGTATTTT. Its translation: CASRRTKRPAQYF.